This entry lists 18 T cell receptor beta chains sequenced from one sample in a study of OX40 agonist ivuxolimab in advanced cancers. Libraries were constructed by the immunoSEQ multiplex PCR assay. TCRdb mirrors the immuneACCESS table, restricted to in-frame sequences. Some clones are absent from its copies; in checked studies, under half trace to an unresolved V gene, and the reason for the others is unknown. The sample contains 72,000 or so clones, 87% of them found a single time. Just under 0.25% of the sample rests with the top ten. The sequencing used CD4+ or CD8+ T cells sorted from blood, collected in a trial of the OX40 agonist ivuxolimab. Source of these receptors: an adult with an advanced solid tumor such as melanoma, head and neck, liver or kidney cancer.

The rearrangement joins TRBV11-1 to TRBJ2-7, with D tentatively TRBD2 (5 bases). Germline V gene data show CDR1 as SGHAT and CDR2 as FQDESV (reference sequence). The CDR3 covers 14 residues. Trimming left V 0 bases short and J 3 bases short, with 9 bases between. This CDR3 is CASSLAGGSYEQYF. The CDR3 nucleotides read TGTGCCAGCAGCTTAGCCGGTGGGAGCTACGAGCAGTACTTC.

This sequence joins TRBV5-5 and TRBJ2-6; 8 nucleotides align to TRBD1. Germline values: CDR1 SGHKS, CDR2 YYEKEE (reference sequence). V trimming: 1 base; J trimming: 4 bases; junction bases outside the gene matches: 7. The CDR3 covers 17 residues. The CDR3 is CASSLFTGGSGANVLTF. The CDR3 nucleotides read TGTGCCAGCAGCTTGTTCACAGGGGGTTCAGGGGCCAACGTCCTGACTTTC.

This rearrangement joins TRBV27 to TRBJ2-7, with D tentatively TRBD2 (5 bases). The CDR3 extends over 16 amino acids. V dropped 4 bases and J dropped 3 bases, with 19 bases sitting between them. Germline CDR1 is MNHEY and CDR2 is SMNVEV (reference sequence). CDR3 nucleotide sequence: TGTGCCAGCAGTTCCAACCTGGCGGGCTTTAACTACGAGCAGTACTTC. It yields the protein CASSSNLAGFNYEQYF.

This chain joins TRBV4-1 and TRBJ2-1, with D perhaps matching TRBD1 or TRBD2 (7 bases each). Germline V CDR1 and CDR2: MGHRA, YSYEKL. The V and J ends lost 4 bases and 9 bases respectively, with 19 bases between them. The CDR3 length is 15 residues. DNA for the CDR3: TGCGCCAGCAGCCTCTCAGGGGGGGGTGAGGGTGAGCAGTTCTTC. Its protein product is CASSLSGGGEGEQFF.

V usage is TRBV27 and J usage is TRBJ1-5, with TRBD1 matching over 9 bases. Germline V CDR1 and CDR2: MNHEY, SMNVEV (reference sequence). V shed 5 bases and J 5 bases; nucleotides not matched to a gene: 13. The CDR3 contains 17 residues. CDR3 DNA sequence: TGTGCCAGCAGTCCCGACCCCACAGGGGGCGCATATCAGCCCCAGCATTTT. Protein: CASSPDPTGGAYQPQHF.

The J gene is TRBJ2-3, the V gene TRBV6-4; 8 bases line up with TRBD2. V gave up 4 bases and J gave up 2 bases; unmatched junction bases: 5. From germline, CDR1 is MRHNA and CDR2 SNTAGT. The CDR3 extends over 15 amino acids. The CDR3 DNA reads as TGTGCCAGCAGTGTGTTAGCGGGATCCACAGATACGCAGTATTTT. It translates to CASSVLAGSTDTQYF.

The chain has TRBV5-1 and TRBJ2-7; D gene ambiguous. The CDR3 runs to 15 residues. V dropped 0 bases and J dropped 3 bases, with 13 bases sitting between them. CDR1 is SGHRS, CDR2 YFSETQ, per germline. Here the CDR3 reads CASSLGPGTFYEQYF. For the CDR3, the DNA is TGCGCCAGCAGCTTGGGCCCAGGAACCTTCTACGAGCAGTACTTC.

There are a few counts of this clone. The chain carries TRBV6-6 and TRBJ1-5; D unclear. The CDR3 consists of 11 residues. CDR1 is MNHNY and CDR2 is SVGAGI in the germline V gene (reference sequence). V lost 9 bases, J lost 4 bases, and 7 bases lay in between. The CDR3 reads CARGVNQPQHF. CDR3 coding DNA: TGTGCCAGGGGAGTAAATCAGCCCCAGCATTTT.

The gene calls are TRBV7-2 and TRBJ1-5, with D maybe TRBD1 (6 bases). V lost 5 bases, J lost 3 bases, and 14 bases lay in between. Germline CDR1 SGHTA, CDR2 FQGNSA. CDR3 length: 15 residues. CDR3 sequence (DNA): TGTGCCAGCAGCCCCCAGACAGGCTCCAATCAGCCCCAGCATTTT. It encodes CASSPQTGSNQPQHF.

J is TRBJ1-1 and V is TRBV6-1; tentative D call: TRBD1 (5 bases). The CDR3 loop spans 14 amino acids. V dropped 7 bases and J dropped 0 bases, with 12 bases sitting between them. The V gene's germline CDR1 is MNHNS and CDR2 SASEGT. DNA for the CDR3: TGTGCCAGCACCCCGGGCAGGGTGAACACTGAAGCTTTCTTT. Protein product: CASTPGRVNTEAFF.

This chain uses TRBV4-3 with TRBJ2-2; no definite D call. Germline V gene sequence: CDR1 LGHNA, CDR2 YSLEER. The V gene lost 1 base and the J gene lost 4 bases, with 13 bases spanning the gap. CDR3 length: 16 amino acids. The DNA for the CDR3 is TGCGCCAGCAGCCAAGTCCCTAGGACGGGCACCGGGGAGCTGTTTTTT. Protein: CASSQVPRTGTGELFF.

The DNA of the CDR3 is TGTGCCAGCAGTGCTCTAGATGTGAACACTGAAGCTTTCTTT. Translation: CASSALDVNTEAFF. The chain couples TRBV6-5 to TRBJ1-1; unclear D gene. V was cut by 5 bases and J by 0 bases, with 10 bases left in between. The CDR3 contains 14 residues. Germline V gene sequence: CDR1 MNHEY, CDR2 SVGAGI.

This rearrangement joins TRBV23-1 to TRBJ1-2; 8 bases are shared with TRBD1. TRBV23-1 has ORF status, its function being uncertain. Trimming took 2 bases from V and 9 from J; bases not matched to a gene: 17. The CDR3 loop spans 17 amino acids. DNA of the CDR3: TGCGCCAGCAGTCAACCGGGACAGGCCCTTCCATCTATGAGCTACACCTTC. It yields the protein CASSQPGQALPSMSYTF.

The chain has TRBV27 and TRBJ2-1; 9 nucleotides match TRBD2. Trimming removed 9 bases from V and 4 bases from J; junction bases left unmatched: 7. The CDR3 covers 14 residues. Germline V gene data show CDR1 as MNHEY and CDR2 as SMNVEV (reference sequence). The CDR3: CASTAGGGYNEQFF. The CDR3 coding sequence is TGTGCCAGTACAGCGGGAGGTGGGTACAATGAGCAGTTCTTC.

This chain links TRBV7-2 with TRBJ2-7; unclear D gene. V shed 2 bases and J shed 5 bases, with 16 bases lying between them. This CDR3 spans 15 amino acids. Germline V gives CDR1 SGHTA, CDR2 FQGNSA. In DNA, the CDR3 is TGTGCCAGCAGCTTAACACGGTCTAGGGTCGACGAGCAGTACTTC. Translation: CASSLTRSRVDEQYF.

This chain uses TRBV5-1 with TRBJ1-5; D is perhaps TRBD1 (5 bases). V was pared by 4 bases and J by 7 bases, with 12 bases between. The CDR3 extends over 13 amino acids. In germline, CDR1 is SGHRS, CDR2 YFSETQ. The CDR3 nucleotides read TGCGCCAGCAGCCCGGCTGGGGACCAGCCCCAGCATTTT. Protein: CASSPAGDQPQHF.

The chain joins TRBV9 to TRBJ1-6; D uncertain. In germline, CDR1 is SGDLS, CDR2 YYNGEE. The V end was cut by 0 bases, the J end by 7 bases, with 11 bases between. This CDR3 is built from 15 residues. Here the CDR3 DNA reads TGTGCCAGCAGCGTAGAGGCCGAGGGAAATTCACCCCTCCACTTT. It translates to CASSVEAEGNSPLHF. Drawing the rest from reference TRBV9 and TRBJ1-6, the complete variable domain is DSGVTQTPKHLITATGQRVTLRCSPRSGDLSVYWYQQSLDQGLQFLIQYYNGEERAKGNILERFSAQQFPDLHSELNLSSLELGDSALYFCASSVEAEGNSPLHFGNGTRLTVT.

The rearrangement joins TRBV12-5 to TRBJ1-1; tentatively, D is TRBD1 (5 bases). The CDR3 extends over 17 amino acids. Deletions cut 0 bases from V and 1 base from J, with 15 bases between. Germline values: CDR1 LGHNT, CDR2 FRNRAP. The CDR3 here is CASGLVPPAGRNTEAFF. CDR3 coding DNA: TGTGCTAGTGGTTTGGTACCCCCCGCAGGGAGGAACACTGAAGCTTTCTTT.